This passage covers 20 T cell receptor beta chains from one sample sequenced in a study of T cells in Graves' hyperthyroidism and ophthalmopathy. The CDR3 regions of TCR beta were amplified from RNA transcripts. An initial round of RT-PCR targeting the TCR CDR3 relied on the HTBI primer set. One entry per CDR3 protein, called by TCRdb with MiXCR from the multiplex PCR reads. The sample records 750,000 to 900,000 distinct CDR3 sequences, about two fifths being singletons. Sequencing was done on a sample of blood. These receptors originate from a man aged 18 to 29 with Graves' hyperthyroidism.

The chain joins TRBV7-6 to TRBJ2-5, with D possibly matching TRBD1 (6 bases). Germline CDR1 SGHVS, CDR2 FNYEAQ. The ends were cut back, 2 bases at V and 5 bases at J, with 12 bases in the middle. The CDR3 has 14 amino acids. CDR3 in amino acids: CASSLQGIGETQYF. CDR3 DNA: TGTGCCAGCAGCTTACAGGGGATCGGGGAGACCCAGTACTTC.

The V gene is TRBV2, the J gene TRBJ1-2; perhaps TRBD1 as D (5 bases). Germline V gene sequence: CDR1 SNHLY, CDR2 FYNNEI. V lost 2 bases and J lost 10, with 20 bases in between. This CDR3 is 15 amino acids long. As DNA, the CDR3 is TGTGCCAGCAGTGAAATGCAGGGAGGGACCGATGTCTACACCTTC. This translates into CASSEMQGGTDVYTF.

V is TRBV28 and J is TRBJ2-7; no clear D gene. The CDR3 covers 13 residues. Germline CDR1 and CDR2: MDHEN and SYDVKM. V was cut by 6 bases and J by 7 bases, with 16 bases left in between. CDR3 in amino acids: CASSGPGTWEQYF. In nucleotides, the CDR3 is TGTGCCAGCAGCGGACCAGGAACGTGGGAGCAGTACTTC.

Many counts were recorded for this clonotype. V is TRBV11-3 and J is TRBJ1-3, with TRBD1 as a possible D gene (5 bases). Germline values: CDR1 SGHNT, CDR2 YENEEA. This CDR3 has 16 residues. Trimming pared 3 bases from V and 0 bases from J, leaving 12 bases between. CDR3 nucleotides: TGTGCCAGCAGCTTTGGGACCGCGACCTCTGGAAACACCATATATTTT. Amino acid sequence: CASSFGTATSGNTIYF.

The CDR3 loop is CSVPAGETGEQYF. CDR3 coding DNA: TGCAGCGTCCCGGCAGGGGAGACCGGGGAGCAGTACTTC. V gene TRBV29-1 combines with J gene TRBJ2-7; possibly TRBD1 for D (6 bases). The CDR3 has 13 amino acids. CDR1 is SQVTM and CDR2 is ANQGSEA in the germline V gene. The V end lost 6 bases, the J end lost 7 bases, and 19 bases lay between the germline ends.

This clonotype was counted a few times. A read error may account for a junction end that differs from germline. This chain links TRBV7-6 with TRBJ2-7; 13 bases align to TRBD2. The CDR3 consists of 14 residues. CDR1 and CDR2 (germline): SGHVS, FNYEAQ. The CDR3 nucleotides read TGTGCCAGCAGCCCAGTAGGGACTAGCGGGGATCAGCACTTC. Its protein is CASSPVGTSGDQHF.

This clonotype was detected only a few times. This may come from a read error, since a much larger clone is one base off. The gene calls are TRBV6-6 and TRBJ1-1; no clear D. Germline V gives CDR1 MNHNY, CDR2 SVGAGI (reference sequence). The V and J ends lost 7 bases and 3 bases respectively, with 6 bases between them. CDR3 length equals 11 residues. The CDR3 loop is CASTIDTEAFF. The CDR3 DNA reads as TGTGCCAGCACCATAGACACTGAAGCTTTCTTT.

This clonotype was detected only a few times. The chain joins TRBV7-2 to TRBJ2-5, with 15 bases identical to TRBD2. The junction had 5 bases not matched to a gene; V was cut back by 4 bases and J by 5 bases. From germline, CDR1 is SGHTA and CDR2 FQGNSA. This CDR3 comprises 16 residues. The chain's CDR3 is CASSSGLAGGHETQYF. Here the CDR3 DNA reads TGTGCCAGCAGCTCCGGACTAGCGGGAGGGCATGAGACCCAGTACTTC.

Comment on this clonotype: The DNA is omitted, as the CDR3 cannot be located on it reliably, and the CDR3 follows TCRdb's listing. This sequence joins TRBV29-1 and TRBJ1-4; the table's TRBD1 call for D was not verified on the DNA. Germline assignment: CDR1 SQVTM and CDR2 ANQGSEA. Ends included, the CDR3 has 13 residues. The CDR3 region is CSVWGPGMKNCFF.

The CDR3: CASSSPTRDRNYGYTF. CDR3 sequence (DNA): TGTGCCAGCAGCTCACCCACCAGGGACAGGAACTATGGCTACACCTTC. The chain joins TRBV7-2 to TRBJ1-2, with TRBD1 matching 8 bases. The trim removed 4 bases at V and 2 bases at J, leaving 9 bases unmatched. Germline values: CDR1 SGHTA, CDR2 FQGNSA. This CDR3 contains 16 residues.

This clonotype was picked up many times. V gene TRBV2 combines with J gene TRBJ1-5, with 7 bases matching TRBD1. Trimming at V came to 9 bases and at J to 2 bases, leaving 7 bases not matched to a gene. The CDR3 spans 14 residues. The germline CDR1 and CDR2 sequences are SNHLY and FYNNEI. The CDR3 coding sequence is TGTGCCAGTAAACAGGGGAATGGCAATCAGCCCCAGCATTTT. The encoded protein is CASKQGNGNQPQHF.

This clonotype was seen just once. A read error may be the cause here, since a much bigger clone is one base away. J is TRBJ1-2 and V is TRBV2, with D uncertain. CDR3 length: 14 residues. V was pared by 11 bases and J by 4 bases, with 20 bases between. Per the germline V gene, CDR1 is SNHLY and CDR2 is FYNNEI. As DNA, the CDR3 is TGTGCCGGCATGGAGGTAAACAGCCCCTATGGCTACACCTTC. This gives the protein CAGMEVNSPYGYTF.

This clonotype appeared a few times. The chain links TRBV11-2 to TRBJ1-1; no reliable D call. CDR3 size: 14 residues. Germline V lookup: CDR1 SGHAT, CDR2 FQNNGV. The V end lost 5 bases, the J end lost 2 bases, and 12 bases lay between the germline ends. CDR3 amino acids: CASSQSGINTEAFF. In DNA form, the CDR3 reads TGTGCCAGCAGCCAGTCAGGTATCAACACTGAAGCTTTCTTT.

Worth noting for this clonotype: Possible read error: a much larger clone is one base away. The rearrangement joins TRBV25-1 to TRBJ1-6; a weak D match, TRBD1 (5 bases). Trimming shortened V by 1 base and J by 7 bases, and 14 bases separated the two germline ends. This CDR3 has 16 amino acids. The germline V gene has CDR1 MGHDK and CDR2 SYGVNS. This CDR3 is CASSECIGQGNSPLHF. CDR3 DNA sequence: TGTGCCAGCAGTGAATGTATTGGGCAGGGCAATTCACCCCTCCACTTT. The whole variable domain, remainder taken from reference TRBV25-1 and TRBJ1-6, is EADIYQTPRYLVIGTGKKITLECSQTMGHDKMYWYQQDPGMELHLIHYSYGVNSTEKGDLSSESTVSRIRTEHFPLTLESARPSHTSQYLCASSECIGQGNSPLHFGNGTRLTVT.

V is TRBV2 and J is TRBJ1-2, with D unresolved. Germline lookup yields CDR1 SNHLY and CDR2 FYNNEI. This CDR3 contains 13 residues. Trimming took off 3 bases at V and 4 bases at J, with 9 bases between the two ends. This CDR3 reads CASSDTSGYGYTF. The CDR3, as DNA: TGTGCCAGCAGTGATACTAGCGGCTATGGCTACACCTTC.

This clonotype was recorded only once. The chain has TRBV7-2 and TRBJ1-2; 9 bases align to TRBD1. V dropped 5 bases and J dropped 0; count of bases not matched to a gene: 7. CDR1 and CDR2 from the germline V gene are SGHTA and FQGNSA. The CDR3 extends over 16 amino acids. In nucleotides, the CDR3 is TGTGCCAGCAGCGCCGGGACAGGGTCGACTAACTATGGCTACACCTTC. It codes for CASSAGTGSTNYGYTF. The complete variable domain, with remaining parts taken from reference TRBV7-2 and TRBJ1-2, reads GAGVSQSPSNKVTEKGKDVELRCDPISGHTALYWYRQSLGQGLEFLIYFQGNSAPDKSGLPSDRFSAERTGGSVSTLTIQRTQQEDSAVYLCASSAGTGSTNYGYTFGSGTRLTVV.

This clonotype appeared many times. The chain joins TRBV7-3 to TRBJ1-1; D possibly corresponds to TRBD1 (6 bases). Germline V CDR1 and CDR2: SGHTA, FQGTGA. CDR3 length equals 13 residues. V gave up 6 bases and J gave up 4 bases, with 12 bases separating them. This chain's CDR3 is CASSSTGTTEAFF. Written as DNA, the CDR3 is TGTGCCAGCAGTTCAACAGGGACCACTGAAGCTTTCTTT.

This clonotype has just a few counts. This chain uses TRBV9 with TRBJ2-5, with D uncertain. Between the trimmed V and J ends, which lost 2 bases and 1 base, there was a span of 9 bases. The CDR3 totals 14 residues. Germline V gene data show CDR1 as SGDLS and CDR2 as YYNGEE. CDR3 nucleotide sequence: TGTGCCAGCAGCGTTTCGAGCCGCCAAGAGACCCAGTACTTC. Translating it yields CASSVSSRQETQYF. Combining the CDR3 with reference TRBV9 and TRBJ2-5 gives the whole variable domain DSGVTQTPKHLITATGQRVTLRCSPRSGDLSVYWYQQSLDQGLQFLIQYYNGEERAKGNILERFSAQQFPDLHSELNLSSLELGDSALYFCASSVSSRQETQYFGPGTRLLVL.

J is TRBJ1-2 and V is TRBV25-1; perhaps TRBD1 as D (6 bases). Germline V gene data show CDR1 as MGHDK and CDR2 as SYGVNS. The V gene lost 4 bases and the J gene lost 14 bases, with 17 bases spanning the gap. The CDR3 length is 12 residues. CDR3 nucleotides: TGTGCCAGCAGTGCTACACAGGGACGGAGGACCTTC. It yields the protein CASSATQGRRTF.

This clonotype occurred once. CDR3 sequence reads: CASRTGTSGPYEQYF. The DNA for the CDR3 is TGTGCCAGCAGAACTGGGACTAGCGGGCCCTACGAGCAGTACTTC. The rearrangement joins TRBV6-1 to TRBJ2-7; 12 bases are shared with TRBD2. In germline, CDR1 is MNHNS, CDR2 SASEGT. The CDR3 covers 15 residues. J lost 2 bases, V lost 6 bases, and 5 bases had no gene match.